This TCR beta chain was found in a study of T cells after yellow fever vaccination. On the study more broadly: Low-cell-number fractions underwent preparation using SMART-Seq v4 Ultra Low Input.

TCRdb independently ran MiXCR on the 5' RACE reads; one entry per CDR3 protein. This repertoire shows 450,000 to 550,000 distinct CDR3 sequences, roughly a fifth found once; its top ten account for about a sixth. This CDR3 is 13 amino acids long. V lost 5 bases and J 7 bases, leaving 15 bases between the germline ends. Per germline, CDR1 SGHTA and CDR2 FQGNSA. This chain connects TRBV7-2 to TRBJ2-7; possibly TRBD2 for D (6 bases). The source is a man in his late teens or twenties who received the YFV17D yellow fever vaccine. The material was PBMCs, obtained approximately 22 days after the first yellow fever vaccination. CDR3: CASSRDWVGEQYF. Written as DNA, the CDR3 is TGTGCCAGCAGCCGGGACTGGGTCGGGGAGCAGTACTTC.